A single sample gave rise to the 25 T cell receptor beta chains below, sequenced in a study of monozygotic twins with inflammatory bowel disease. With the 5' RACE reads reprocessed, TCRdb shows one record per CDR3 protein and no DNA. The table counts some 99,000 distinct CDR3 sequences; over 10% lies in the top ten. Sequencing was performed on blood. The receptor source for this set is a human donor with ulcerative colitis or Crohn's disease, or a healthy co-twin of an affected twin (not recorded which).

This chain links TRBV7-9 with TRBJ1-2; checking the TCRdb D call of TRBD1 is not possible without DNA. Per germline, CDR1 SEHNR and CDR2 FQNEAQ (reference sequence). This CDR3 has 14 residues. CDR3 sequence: CASSLTGGNYGYTF.

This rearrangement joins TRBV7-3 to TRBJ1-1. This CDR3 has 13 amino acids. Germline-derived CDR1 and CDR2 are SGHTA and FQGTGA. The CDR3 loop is CASSFLVNTEAFF.

The CDR3 here is CASQMIGGTYNEQFF. The chain uses TRBV6-1 and TRBJ2-1. This CDR3 spans 15 amino acids. From germline, CDR1 is MNHNS and CDR2 SASEGT.

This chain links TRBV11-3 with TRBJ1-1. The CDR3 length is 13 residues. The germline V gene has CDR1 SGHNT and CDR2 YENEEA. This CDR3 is CASSFDENTEAFF.

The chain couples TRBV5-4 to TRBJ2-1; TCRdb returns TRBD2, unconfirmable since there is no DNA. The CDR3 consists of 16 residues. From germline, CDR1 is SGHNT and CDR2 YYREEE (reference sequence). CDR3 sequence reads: CASSSGLFGSSNEQFF.

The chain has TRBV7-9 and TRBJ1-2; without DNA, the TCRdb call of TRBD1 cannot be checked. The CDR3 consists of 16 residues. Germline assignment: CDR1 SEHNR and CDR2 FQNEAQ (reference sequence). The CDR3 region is CASSLAPRGAPDGYTF.

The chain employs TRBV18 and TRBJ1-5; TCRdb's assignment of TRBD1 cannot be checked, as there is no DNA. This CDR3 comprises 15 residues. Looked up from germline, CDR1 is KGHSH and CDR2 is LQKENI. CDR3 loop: CASSPMGQGGQPQHF.

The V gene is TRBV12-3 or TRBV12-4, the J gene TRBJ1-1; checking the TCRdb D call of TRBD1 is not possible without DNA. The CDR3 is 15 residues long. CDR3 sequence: CASSQPQGARAEAFF.

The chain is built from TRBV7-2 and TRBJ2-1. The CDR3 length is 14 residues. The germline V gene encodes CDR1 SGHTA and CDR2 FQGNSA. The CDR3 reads CASSLARRGGEQFF.

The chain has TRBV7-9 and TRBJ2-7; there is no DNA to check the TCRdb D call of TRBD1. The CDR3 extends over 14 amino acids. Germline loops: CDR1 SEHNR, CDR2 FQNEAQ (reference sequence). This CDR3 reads CASSPGWSSYEQYF.

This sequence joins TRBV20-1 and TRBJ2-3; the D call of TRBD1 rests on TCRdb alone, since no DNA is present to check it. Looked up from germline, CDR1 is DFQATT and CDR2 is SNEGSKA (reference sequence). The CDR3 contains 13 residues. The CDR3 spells CSAISGAIDTQYF.

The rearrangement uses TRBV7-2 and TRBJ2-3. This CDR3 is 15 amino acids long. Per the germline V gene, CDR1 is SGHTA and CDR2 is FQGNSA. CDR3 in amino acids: CASSHQHLSTDTQYF.

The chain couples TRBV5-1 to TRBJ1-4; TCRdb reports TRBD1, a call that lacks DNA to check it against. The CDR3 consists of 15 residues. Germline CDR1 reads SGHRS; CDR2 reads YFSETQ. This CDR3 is CASSVTGTSNEKLFF.

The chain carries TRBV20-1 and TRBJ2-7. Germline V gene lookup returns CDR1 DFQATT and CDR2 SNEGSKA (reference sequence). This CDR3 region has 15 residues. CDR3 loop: CSADLRTRGYYEQYF.

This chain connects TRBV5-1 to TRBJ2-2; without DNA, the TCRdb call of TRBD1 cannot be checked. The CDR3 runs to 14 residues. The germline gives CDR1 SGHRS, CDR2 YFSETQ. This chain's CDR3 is CASRSTGGTGELFF.

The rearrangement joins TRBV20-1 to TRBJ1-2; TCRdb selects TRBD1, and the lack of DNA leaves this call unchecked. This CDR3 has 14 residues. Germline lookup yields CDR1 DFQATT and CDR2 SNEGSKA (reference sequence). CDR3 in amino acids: CSATSTGPQGGYTF.

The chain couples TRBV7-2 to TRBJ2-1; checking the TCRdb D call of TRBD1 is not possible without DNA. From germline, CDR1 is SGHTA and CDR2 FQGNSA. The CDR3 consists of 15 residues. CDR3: CASSLVRGAYNEQFF.

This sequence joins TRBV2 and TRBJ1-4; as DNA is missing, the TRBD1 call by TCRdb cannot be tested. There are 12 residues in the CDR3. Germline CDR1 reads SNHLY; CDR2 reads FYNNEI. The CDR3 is CASLRENEKLFF.

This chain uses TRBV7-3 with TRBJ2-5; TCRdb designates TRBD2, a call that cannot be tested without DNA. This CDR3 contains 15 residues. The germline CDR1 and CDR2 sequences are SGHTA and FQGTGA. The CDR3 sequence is CASSFSSGGQETQYF.

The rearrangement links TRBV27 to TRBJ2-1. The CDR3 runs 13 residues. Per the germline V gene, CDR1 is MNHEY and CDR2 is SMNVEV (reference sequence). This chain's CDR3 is CASSFSTPQEQFF.

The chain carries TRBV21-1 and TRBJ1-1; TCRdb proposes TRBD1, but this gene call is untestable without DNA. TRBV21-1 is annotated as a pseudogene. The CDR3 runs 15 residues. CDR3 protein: CASSTRQGRGTEAFF.

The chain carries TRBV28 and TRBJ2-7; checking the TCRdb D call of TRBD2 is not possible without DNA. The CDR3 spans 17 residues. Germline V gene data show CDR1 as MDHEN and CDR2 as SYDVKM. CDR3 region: CASSFWGRVGGDYEQYF.

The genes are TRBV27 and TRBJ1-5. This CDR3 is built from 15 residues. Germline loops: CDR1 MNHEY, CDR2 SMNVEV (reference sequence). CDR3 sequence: CASSQTVKNNQPQHF.

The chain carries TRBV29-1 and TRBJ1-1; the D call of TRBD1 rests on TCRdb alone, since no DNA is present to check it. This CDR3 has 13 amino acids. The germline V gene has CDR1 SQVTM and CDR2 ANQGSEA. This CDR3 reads CSVALGGNTEAFF.

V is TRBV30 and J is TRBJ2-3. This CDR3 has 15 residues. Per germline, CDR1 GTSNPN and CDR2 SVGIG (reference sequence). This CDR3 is CAWDPRQTSTDTQYF.